This is a list of T cell receptor beta chains from one sample in a study of shared clonotypes between healthy human individuals. TCRdb's table, derived via immunoSEQ multiplex PCR, lists solely in-frame clones and lacks some. The sample lists fewer than 850,000 clones; 72% were seen once. The sample taken for sequencing was memory CD4+ T cells sorted from blood. The receptors originated from a woman aged 25-40 years in good health. CDR3s include the opening cysteine and the closing phenylalanine or tryptophan. The D gene is left open where the match is weak. Some rows mark clone size as missing; the rest say once, few, many or name a class of expanded clone.

d_call clone_size j_call v_call cdr3_length cdr3_aa cdr3_nt
. many TRBJ1-2 TRBV29-1 12 CSVEDQGYGYTF TGCAGCGTTGAAGATCAGGGGTATGGCTACACCTTC
. . TRBJ2-5 TRBV7-2 15 CASSLAAGGKETQYF TGTGCCAGCAGCTTAGCCGCAGGGGGGAAAGAGACCCAGTACTTC
. . TRBJ2-1 TRBV7-9 13 CASSLLSDNEQFF TGTGCCAGCAGCTTACTTAGCGACAATGAGCAGTTCTTC
TRBD1 . TRBJ2-2 TRBV19 16 CASRYTGGARPGELFF TGTGCCAGTAGATATACAGGGGGCGCCCGTCCCGGGGAGCTGTTTTTT
. . TRBJ1-1 TRBV6-1 13 CASTGIQNTEAFF TGTGCCAGCACCGGGATTCAGAACACTGAAGCTTTCTTT
. . TRBJ2-3 TRBV7-3 16 CASSLGLARSTDTQYF TGTGCCAGCAGCTTAGGTCTTGCGCGTAGCACAGATACGCAGTATTTT
. . TRBJ1-1 TRBV30 19 CAWSVRISGPLPGATEAFF TGTGCCTGGAGTGTACGTATCTCGGGGCCACTCCCCGGGGCCACTGAAGCTTTCTTT
. . TRBJ1-1 TRBV18 13 CASSSSTDTEAFF TGTGCCAGCTCATCTAGCACGGACACTGAAGCTTTCTTT
. . TRBJ1-1 TRBV6-1 15 CASSVTGSRDTEAFF TGTGCCAGCAGTGTTACAGGGTCTAGGGACACTGAAGCTTTCTTT
. . TRBJ1-5 TRBV27 12 CATYGGNQPQHF TGTGCCACCTATGGAGGCAATCAGCCCCAGCATTTT
TRBD2 . TRBJ2-1 TRBV5-1 15 CASSFKLAGSDEQFF TGCGCCAGCAGCTTTAAACTAGCGGGTTCCGATGAGCAGTTCTTC
. . TRBJ2-1 TRBV2 13 CASRPPIYNEQFF TGTGCCAGCAGGCCACCCATATACAATGAGCAGTTCTTC
TRBD1 . TRBJ1-1 TRBV5-1 14 CASSWDRGGTEAFF TGCGCCAGCAGCTGGGACAGGGGAGGAACTGAAGCTTTCTTT
TRBD2 . TRBJ2-1 TRBV5-8 14 CASRRGEGLNEQFF TGTGCCAGCCGACGGGGGGAGGGCCTCAATGAGCAGTTCTTC
. . TRBJ2-7 TRBV6-1 17 CASSVPFWGAGSYEQYF TGTGCCAGCAGTGTCCCTTTTTGGGGCGCAGGGTCCTACGAGCAGTACTTC
. . TRBJ2-3 TRBV5-6 18 CASSRKGGGRRFVDTQYF TGTGCCAGCAGCCGTAAGGGAGGGGGCAGGCGTTTCGTCGATACGCAGTATTTT
. . TRBJ2-5 TRBV5-1 13 CASSLGFLETQYF TGCGCCAGCAGCTTGGGCTTTCTGGAGACCCAGTACTTC
TRBD2 . TRBJ2-7 TRBV6-1 17 CASSDFPSGRGEDEQYF TGTGCCAGCAGTGATTTTCCTAGCGGGAGGGGTGAGGACGAGCAGTACTTC
. . TRBJ1-1 TRBV29-1 16 CSVDTRPGRKNTEAFF TGCAGCGTTGATACTCGACCGGGACGGAAGAACACTGAAGCTTTCTTT
TRBD2 . TRBJ2-7 TRBV9 16 CASSVTGTSGIHEQYF TGTGCCAGCAGCGTCACCGGGACTAGCGGGATCCACGAGCAGTACTTC
TRBD1 . TRBJ2-5 TRBV29-1 12 CSVTTGGETQYF TGCAGCGTTACGACAGGGGGAGAGACCCAGTACTTC
. . TRBJ1-3 TRBV7-9 14 CASSLTLSGNTIYF TGTGCCAGCAGCCTGACACTTTCTGGAAACACCATATATTTT
TRBD2 . TRBJ2-1 TRBV29-1 17 CSVAGTSGIITYNEQFF TGCAGCGTCGCCGGGACTAGCGGGATTATCACTTACAATGAGCAGTTCTTC
TRBD1 few TRBJ2-4 TRBV5-1 14 CASSYGTGANIQYF TGCGCCAGCAGCTACGGGACAGGGGCAAACATTCAGTACTTC
. once TRBJ2-6 TRBV5-1 14 CASSPSGGANVLTF TGCGCCAGCAGCCCCTCAGGGGGGGCCAACGTCCTGACTTTC
TRBD1 . TRBJ2-7 TRBV27 13 CASSRQGVNEQYF TGTGCCAGCAGTCGACAGGGGGTGAACGAGCAGTACTTC
. . TRBJ1-3 TRBV18 15 CASSTDYYSGNTIYF TGTGCCAGCTCGACAGATTACTACTCTGGAAACACCATATATTTT
. once TRBJ1-5 TRBV7-9 14 CASSLGWQSQPQHF TGTGCCAGCAGCTTAGGGTGGCAGAGTCAGCCCCAGCATTTT
. . TRBJ2-7 TRBV28 13 CASSLRTPYEQYF TGTGCCAGCAGTTTAAGGACCCCCTACGAGCAGTACTTC
. . TRBJ1-1 TRBV2 16 CASRPDRGLDFTEAFF TGTGCCAGCAGACCCGACCGTGGGTTGGATTTCACTGAAGCTTTCTTT
. . TRBJ2-7 TRBV4-2 16 CASSQEGTSFLYEQYF TGTGCCAGCAGCCAAGAAGGAACCTCGTTCCTTTACGAGCAGTACTTC